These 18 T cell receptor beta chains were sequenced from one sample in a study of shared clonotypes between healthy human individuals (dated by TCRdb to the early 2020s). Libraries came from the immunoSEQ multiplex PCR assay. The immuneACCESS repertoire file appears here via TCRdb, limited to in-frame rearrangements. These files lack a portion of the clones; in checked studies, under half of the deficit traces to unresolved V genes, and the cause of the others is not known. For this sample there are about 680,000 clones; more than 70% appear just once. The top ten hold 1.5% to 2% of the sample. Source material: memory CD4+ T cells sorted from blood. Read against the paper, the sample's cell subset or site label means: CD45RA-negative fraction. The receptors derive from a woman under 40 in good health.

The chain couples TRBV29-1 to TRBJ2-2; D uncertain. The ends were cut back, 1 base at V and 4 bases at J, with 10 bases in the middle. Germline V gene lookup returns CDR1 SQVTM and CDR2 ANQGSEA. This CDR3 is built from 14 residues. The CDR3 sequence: CSVEVRPSTGELFF. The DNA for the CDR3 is TGCAGCGTTGAAGTCAGGCCCAGCACCGGGGAGCTGTTTTTT.

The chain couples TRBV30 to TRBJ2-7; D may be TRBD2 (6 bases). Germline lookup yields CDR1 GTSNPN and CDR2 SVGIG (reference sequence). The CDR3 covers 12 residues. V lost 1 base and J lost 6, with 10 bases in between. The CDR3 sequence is CAWSGPGVEQYF. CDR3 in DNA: TGTGCCTGGAGTGGCCCGGGGGTCGAGCAGTACTTC.

The CDR3 DNA reads as TGTGCCAGTAGTGGACTAGCGGGAGGCACCTACGAGCAGTACTTC. Protein product: CASSGLAGGTYEQYF. The gene calls are TRBV19 and TRBJ2-7; 14 bases line up with TRBD2. Trimming removed 5 bases from V and 2 bases from J; junction bases left unmatched: 2. Germline V gene lookup returns CDR1 LNHDA and CDR2 SQIVND (reference sequence). The CDR3 runs to 15 residues.

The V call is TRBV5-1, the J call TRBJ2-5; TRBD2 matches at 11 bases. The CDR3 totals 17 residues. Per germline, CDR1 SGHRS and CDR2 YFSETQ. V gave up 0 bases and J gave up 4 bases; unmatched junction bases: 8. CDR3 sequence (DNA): TGCGCCAGCAGCTTGGAGGGGACTGGACTAGCGGGAGAGACCCAGTACTTC. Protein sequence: CASSLEGTGLAGETQYF.

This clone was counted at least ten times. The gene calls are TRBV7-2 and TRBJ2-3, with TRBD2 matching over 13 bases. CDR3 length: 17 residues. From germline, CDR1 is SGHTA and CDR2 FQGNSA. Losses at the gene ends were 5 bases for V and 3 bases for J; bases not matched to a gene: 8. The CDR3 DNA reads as TGTGCCAGCAGCCCCTTCCGACTAGCGGGAGGAACAGATACGCAGTATTTT. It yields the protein CASSPFRLAGGTDTQYF.

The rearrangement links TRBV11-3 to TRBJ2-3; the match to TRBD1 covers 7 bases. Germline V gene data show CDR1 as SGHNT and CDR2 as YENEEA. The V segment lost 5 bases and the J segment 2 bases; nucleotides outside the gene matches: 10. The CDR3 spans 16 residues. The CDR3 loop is CASSPGTDLFTDTQYF. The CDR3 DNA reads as TGTGCCAGCAGCCCCGGGACAGACTTATTCACAGATACGCAGTATTTT.

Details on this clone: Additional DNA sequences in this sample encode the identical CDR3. The CDR3 loop reads CASSPRDTSYEQYF. CDR3 sequence (DNA): TGTGCCAGCAGCCCCCGTGACACCTCCTACGAGCAGTACTTC. The rearrangement joins TRBV7-8 to TRBJ2-7; D ambiguous. This CDR3 region has 14 residues. Germline V gene sequence: CDR1 SGHVS, CDR2 FQNEAQ. Trimming left V 5 bases short and J 0 bases short, with 11 bases between.

CDR3 region: CASNPGHVGELFF. DNA for the CDR3: TGTGCCAGCAACCCGGGTCACGTCGGGGAGCTGTTTTTT. V gene TRBV28 combines with J gene TRBJ2-2; D not certain. This CDR3 contains 13 residues. V dropped 7 bases and J dropped 7 bases, with 13 bases sitting between them. Per the germline V gene, CDR1 is MDHEN and CDR2 is SYDVKM.

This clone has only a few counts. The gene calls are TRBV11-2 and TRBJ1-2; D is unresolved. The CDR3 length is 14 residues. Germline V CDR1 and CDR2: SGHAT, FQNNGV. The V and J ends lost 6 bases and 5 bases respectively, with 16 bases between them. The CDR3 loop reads CASRGGAAAYGYTF. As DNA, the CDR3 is TGTGCCAGCAGAGGTGGCGCGGCTGCGTATGGCTACACCTTC.

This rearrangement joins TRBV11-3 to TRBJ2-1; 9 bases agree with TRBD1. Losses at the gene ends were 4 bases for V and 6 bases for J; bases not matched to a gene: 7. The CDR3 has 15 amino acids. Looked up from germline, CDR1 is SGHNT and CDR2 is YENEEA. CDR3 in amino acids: CASSSPGQGPNEQFF. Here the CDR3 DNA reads TGTGCCAGCAGCTCTCCGGGACAGGGTCCCAATGAGCAGTTCTTC.

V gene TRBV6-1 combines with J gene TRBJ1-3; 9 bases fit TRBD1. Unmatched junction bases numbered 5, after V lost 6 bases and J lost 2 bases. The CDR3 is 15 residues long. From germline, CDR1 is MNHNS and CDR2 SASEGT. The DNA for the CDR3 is TGTGCCAGCAGGACGGGGACAGGGACTGGAAACACCATATATTTT. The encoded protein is CASRTGTGTGNTIYF.

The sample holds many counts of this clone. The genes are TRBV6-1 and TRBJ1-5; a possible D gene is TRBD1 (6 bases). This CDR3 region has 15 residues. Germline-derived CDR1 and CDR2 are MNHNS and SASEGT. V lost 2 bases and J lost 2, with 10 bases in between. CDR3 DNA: TGTGCCAGCAGTGAACGAGGGGGACGCAATCAGCCCCAGCATTTT. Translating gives CASSERGGRNQPQHF.

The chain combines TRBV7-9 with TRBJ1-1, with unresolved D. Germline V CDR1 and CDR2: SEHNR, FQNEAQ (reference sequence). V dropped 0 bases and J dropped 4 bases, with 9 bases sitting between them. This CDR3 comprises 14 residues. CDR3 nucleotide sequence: TGTGCCAGCAGCTTAGCAGTCCGGAGCACTGAAGCTTTCTTT. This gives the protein CASSLAVRSTEAFF.

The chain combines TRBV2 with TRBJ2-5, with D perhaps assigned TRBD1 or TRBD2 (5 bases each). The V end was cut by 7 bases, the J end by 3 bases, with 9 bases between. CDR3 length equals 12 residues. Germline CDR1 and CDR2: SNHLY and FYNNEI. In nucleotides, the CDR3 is TGTGCCAGCAAGGGACCGAAAGAGACCCAGTACTTC. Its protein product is CASKGPKETQYF. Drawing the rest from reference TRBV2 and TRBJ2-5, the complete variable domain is EPEVTQTPSHQVTQMGQEVILRCVPISNHLYFYWYRQILGQKVEFLVSFYNNEISEKSEIFDDQFSVERPDGSNFTLKIRSTKLEDSAMYFCASKGPKETQYFGPGTRLLVL.

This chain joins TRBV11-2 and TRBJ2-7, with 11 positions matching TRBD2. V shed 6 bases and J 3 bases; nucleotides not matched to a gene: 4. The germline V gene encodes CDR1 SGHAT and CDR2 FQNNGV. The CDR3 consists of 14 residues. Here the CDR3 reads CASRRLAGNYEQYF. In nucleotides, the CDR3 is TGTGCCAGCAGGCGACTAGCGGGGAACTACGAGCAGTACTTC.

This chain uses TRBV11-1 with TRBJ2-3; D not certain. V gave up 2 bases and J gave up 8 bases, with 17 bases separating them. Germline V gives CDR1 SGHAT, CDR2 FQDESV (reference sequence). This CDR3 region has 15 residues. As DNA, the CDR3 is TGTGCCAGCAGCTTAAACTCCGAAATATCGGGTACGCAGTATTTT. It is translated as CASSLNSEISGTQYF.

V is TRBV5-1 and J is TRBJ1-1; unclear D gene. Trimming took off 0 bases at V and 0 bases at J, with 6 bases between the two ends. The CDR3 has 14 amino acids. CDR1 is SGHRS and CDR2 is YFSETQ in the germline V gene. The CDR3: CASSLVQMNTEAFF. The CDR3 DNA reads TGCGCCAGCAGCTTGGTACAGATGAACACTGAAGCTTTCTTT.

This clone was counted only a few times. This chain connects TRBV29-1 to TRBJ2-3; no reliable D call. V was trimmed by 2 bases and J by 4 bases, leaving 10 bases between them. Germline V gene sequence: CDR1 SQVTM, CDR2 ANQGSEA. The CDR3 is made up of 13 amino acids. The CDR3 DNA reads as TGCAGCGTTGAAACCGGGCAGGCAGATACGCAGTATTTT. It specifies CSVETGQADTQYF.